Presented here are 8 T cell receptor beta chains from one specimen sequenced in a study of cytomegalovirus exposure and HLA in healthy donors. The study ran its PCR with 60 Vbeta and 13 Jbeta primers. Assay: immunoSEQ multiplex PCR; the TCRdb copy retains only in-frame clones and omits some. The table shows 150,000 to 180,000 clones, with over 60% occurring only once. The sequenced material came from PBMCs. The source of these receptors is a woman in her forties in good health and CMV-seronegative.

This sequence joins TRBV27 and TRBJ2-7, with 8 bases identical to TRBD1. The CDR3 is 14 residues long. The germline V gene has CDR1 MNHEY and CDR2 SMNVEV (reference sequence). V shed 7 bases, J shed 5 bases, and the junction held 10 bases outside the gene matches. The CDR3 loop reads CASNFGQGRNEQYF. CDR3 DNA sequence: TGTGCCAGCAACTTTGGACAGGGACGAAACGAGCAGTACTTC.

This chain connects TRBV7-6 to TRBJ2-7; 7 bases map to TRBD2. Trimming at V came to 2 bases and at J to 4 bases, leaving 11 bases not matched to a gene. Germline V gene data show CDR1 as SGHVS and CDR2 as FNYEAQ. The CDR3 covers 16 residues. The CDR3 loop reads CASSLTGAGASYEQYF. CDR3 nucleotides: TGTGCCAGCAGCTTAACCGGGGCGGGAGCAAGTTACGAGCAGTACTTC.

V is TRBV7-6 and J is TRBJ2-5; TRBD1 is a possible D gene (5 bases). The germline V gene has CDR1 SGHVS and CDR2 FNYEAQ. With 6 bases removed from V and 5 bases from J, the gap between germline ends came to 10 bases. The CDR3 consists of 12 residues. Here the CDR3 reads CASRGHRETQYF. The DNA for the CDR3 is TGTGCCAGCAGAGGACATAGGGAGACCCAGTACTTC.

V gene TRBV9 combines with J gene TRBJ1-2; 9 nucleotides align to TRBD1. J was trimmed by 6 bases and V by 3 bases; bases with no gene match: 12. Per the germline V gene, CDR1 is SGDLS and CDR2 is YYNGEE. CDR3 length: 16 residues. Here the CDR3 DNA reads TGTGCCAGCAGCGCGCAACAGGGGGCGAGCTATGATGGCTACACCTTC. The encoded protein is CASSAQQGASYDGYTF.

V and J are TRBV6-5 and TRBJ1-3; TRBD1 matches at 8 bases. The germline CDR1 and CDR2 sequences are MNHEY and SVGAGI. The V and J ends lost 6 bases and 6 bases, in that order; junction bases with no gene match: 7. This CDR3 spans 14 amino acids. The CDR3 DNA is TGTGCCAGCAGCCAGGGGGCGCGGGAAAACACCATATATTTT. Amino acids: CASSQGARENTIYF.

As DNA, the CDR3 is TGTGCCAGCAGTTCTCCCAAGGCGGGGTCAGATACGCAGTATTTT. It translates to CASSSPKAGSDTQYF. This chain joins TRBV28 and TRBJ2-3, with D possibly matching TRBD2 (6 bases). The CDR3 has 15 amino acids. The germline CDR1 and CDR2 sequences are MDHEN and SYDVKM. The V end lost 4 bases, the J end lost 4 bases, and 15 bases lay between the germline ends.

The rearrangement links TRBV28 to TRBJ2-5; 14 bases agree with TRBD2. CDR1 is MDHEN, CDR2 SYDVKM, per germline. The CDR3 has 16 residues. V lost 6 bases, J lost 4 bases, and 7 bases stayed unmatched. CDR3 amino acids: CASSGPTSGRVETQYF. CDR3 DNA: TGTGCCAGCAGCGGCCCGACTAGCGGGAGGGTAGAGACCCAGTACTTC.

The CDR3, as DNA: TGTGCCAGCAATGCAGGGGGTCAGCCCCAGCATTTT. This sequence encodes CASNAGGQPQHF. This chain links TRBV6-1 with TRBJ1-5; 7 positions match TRBD1. The germline CDR1 and CDR2 sequences are MNHNS and SASEGT. After removal of 7 bases from V and 6 bases from J, the junction contained 3 bases not matched to a gene. This CDR3 has 12 amino acids.